Presented here are 18 T cell receptor beta chains from one specimen sequenced in a study of human versus mouse CDR3 diversity and MHC coevolution. Only in-frame clones appear in the TCRdb table, and some are missing; sequencing was by immunoSEQ multiplex PCR. This sample has roughly 80,000 clones, with just over 90% found just once. The specimen sequenced was naive CD4+ T cells from blood. Described subset: CD45RO-negative CD62L-positive naive CD4 T cells. Every receptor here comes from a person aged 25 to 69 in good health.

The chain joins TRBV7-3 to TRBJ1-1; D gene uncertain. Trimming took off 3 bases at V and 0 bases at J, with 5 bases between the two ends. Germline lookup yields CDR1 SGHTA and CDR2 FQGTGA. The CDR3 length is 13 residues. The CDR3 region has the DNA TGTGCCAGCAGCTTCCAGGTGAACACTGAAGCTTTCTTT. It specifies CASSFQVNTEAFF.

V gene TRBV10-3 combines with J gene TRBJ2-7; 8 bases line up with TRBD2. V was pared by 0 bases and J by 5 bases, with 3 bases of the junction left unmatched. CDR1 ENHRY and CDR2 SYGVKD come from the germline V gene. The length of the CDR3 is 14 residues. This chain's CDR3 is CAISESNGGDEQYF. CDR3 sequence (DNA): TGTGCCATCAGTGAGTCGAACGGGGGGGACGAGCAGTACTTC.

This chain links TRBV6-5 with TRBJ2-3; TRBD2 matches 9 bases. The ends lost 3 bases at V and 2 bases at J; junction bases unmatched: 6. CDR3 length: 16 residues. The V gene's germline CDR1 is MNHEY and CDR2 SVGAGI. CDR3 DNA: TGTGCCAGCAGTTATCGACTAGCGGCCTACACAGATACGCAGTATTTT. This codes for CASSYRLAAYTDTQYF.

The chain uses TRBV12-5 and TRBJ1-4; no reliable D call. The V and J ends lost 6 bases and 8 bases respectively, with 10 bases between them. Per germline, CDR1 LGHNT and CDR2 FRNRAP. CDR3 size: 12 residues. The CDR3: CASGYDGEKLFF. The CDR3 DNA reads as TGTGCTAGTGGCTACGACGGGGAAAAACTGTTTTTT.

The table lists this clone with a count of one. The J gene is TRBJ1-2, the V gene TRBV10-2; 7 bases line up with TRBD1. The V segment lost 5 bases and the J segment 6 bases; nucleotides outside the gene matches: 6. Per the germline V gene, CDR1 is WSHSY and CDR2 is SAAADI. The CDR3 has 13 residues. The CDR3 DNA reads as TGCGCCAGCAGTTTCACAGGGGCGGATGGCTACACCTTC. Protein: CASSFTGADGYTF.

The chain couples TRBV5-8 to TRBJ1-5; no definite D call. Germline-derived CDR1 and CDR2 are SGHTS and YDEGEE. This CDR3 has 13 residues. V shed 4 bases and J shed 5 bases, with 10 bases lying between them. CDR3 residues: CASSVTADQPQHF. The CDR3 nucleotides are TGTGCCAGCAGCGTCACTGCTGATCAGCCCCAGCATTTT. Full variable domain (missing parts from reference TRBV5-8 and TRBJ1-5): EAGVTQSPTHLIKTRGQQATLRCSPISGHTSVYWYQQALGLGLQFLLWYDEGEERNRGNFPPRFSGRQFPNYSSELNVNALELEDSALYLCASSVTADQPQHFGDGTRLSIL.

In this sample, this clone turned up a few times. V is TRBV28 and J is TRBJ1-1; the D gene is possibly TRBD1 (6 bases). CDR1 and CDR2 (germline): MDHEN, SYDVKM. V lost 5 bases and J lost 0, with 22 bases in between. CDR3 size: 18 residues. CDR3 sequence (DNA): TGTGCCAGCAGTCCCAATGCGGGGGCACTACCCATGAACACTGAAGCTTTCTTT. Translating it yields CASSPNAGALPMNTEAFF.

The rearrangement uses TRBV6-5 and TRBJ2-1; D is perhaps TRBD2 (5 bases). The CDR3 is 15 amino acids. In germline, CDR1 is MNHEY, CDR2 SVGAGI. Trimming left V 5 bases short and J 0 bases short, with 11 bases between. CDR3 DNA sequence: TGTGCCAGCAGTACGGGAACAAGCTCCTACAATGAGCAGTTCTTC. It translates to CASSTGTSSYNEQFF.

The V gene is TRBV5-1, the J gene TRBJ2-3, with TRBD2 identical over 9 bases. CDR3 length: 17 amino acids. Unmatched junction bases numbered 8, after V lost 3 bases and J lost 0 bases. From germline, CDR1 is SGHRS and CDR2 YFSETQ. CDR3 DNA sequence: TGCGCCAGCAGCTGGACTCTACTAGCGGGTAGCACAGATACGCAGTATTTT. As protein: CASSWTLLAGSTDTQYF.

This rearrangement joins TRBV7-4 to TRBJ1-2; tentatively, D is TRBD1 (6 bases). The V and J ends lost 5 bases and 4 bases respectively, with 17 bases between them. CDR1 is SGHVT and CDR2 is SQSDAQ in the germline V gene. The CDR3 has 15 amino acids. The CDR3 reads CASSHLDSTTYGYTF. The CDR3 DNA sequence: TGTGCCAGCAGCCACCTGGACAGCACCACCTATGGCTACACCTTC. Full variable domain (missing parts from reference TRBV7-4 and TRBJ1-2): GAGVSQSPRYKVAKRGRDVALRCDSISGHVTLYWYRQTLGQGSEVLTYSQSDAQRDKSGRPSGRFSAERPERSVSTLKIQRTEQGDSAVYLCASSHLDSTTYGYTFGSGTRLTVV.

The genes are TRBV27 and TRBJ1-1; D possibly corresponds to TRBD1 (6 bases). The CDR3 loop spans 13 amino acids. Trimming cost V 3 bases and J 4 bases, with 9 bases left between them. Germline V gene lookup returns CDR1 MNHEY and CDR2 SMNVEV (reference sequence). The CDR3, as DNA: TGTGCCAGCAGTTTCCACAGGGTCACTGAAGCTTTCTTT. It codes for CASSFHRVTEAFF.

This chain joins TRBV5-1 and TRBJ2-3, with TRBD1 matching over 8 bases. CDR3 size: 14 residues. Germline V gives CDR1 SGHRS, CDR2 YFSETQ. V trimming: 4 bases; J trimming: 6 bases; junction bases outside the gene matches: 7. The CDR3 here is CASSLGQGSDTQYF. As DNA, the CDR3 is TGCGCCAGCAGCCTCGGACAGGGTTCTGATACGCAGTATTTT.

V and J are TRBV18 and TRBJ2-3, with D possibly being TRBD1 (6 bases). The CDR3 covers 14 residues. Trimming stripped 6 bases from V and 0 bases from J, with 10 bases between. Germline values: CDR1 KGHSH, CDR2 LQKENI. Here the CDR3 reads CASSGTTSTDTQYF. The CDR3 bases are TGTGCCAGCTCCGGGACAACTAGCACAGATACGCAGTATTTT.

The V call is TRBV5-5, the J call TRBJ2-1, with 10 bases that match TRBD2. CDR1 and CDR2 from the germline V gene are SGHKS and YYEKEE (reference sequence). The V and J ends lost 5 bases and 5 bases, in that order; junction bases with no gene match: 7. The CDR3 has 15 residues. CDR3: CASSPLAGGDNEQFF. DNA of the CDR3: TGTGCCAGCAGTCCCTTAGCGGGGGGAGACAATGAGCAGTTCTTC.

This clone came up once. V usage is TRBV15 and J usage is TRBJ2-7; perhaps TRBD1 as D (6 bases). The V gene's germline CDR1 is LNHNV and CDR2 YYDKDF (reference sequence). V was cut by 5 bases and J by 4 bases, with 15 bases left in between. The CDR3 is 14 amino acids. This CDR3 reads CATSEAGVVYEQYF. In DNA form, the CDR3 reads TGTGCCACCAGCGAGGCAGGGGTAGTGTACGAGCAGTACTTC.

The rearrangement links TRBV29-1 to TRBJ1-5, with TRBD1 matching over 7 bases. The V gene end was trimmed by 2 bases and the J gene end by 7 bases; junction bases not matched to a gene: 5. This CDR3 contains 13 residues. The germline CDR1 and CDR2 sequences are SQVTM and ANQGSEA. The CDR3 region is CSVEKGAGQPQHF. DNA of the CDR3: TGCAGCGTTGAAAAGGGGGCTGGGCAGCCCCAGCATTTT.

This chain joins TRBV2 and TRBJ1-2; TRBD1 matches 10 bases. The CDR3 totals 13 residues. With 5 bases clipped from V and 7 bases from J, the junction kept 4 bases outside the gene matches. Germline values: CDR1 SNHLY, CDR2 FYNNEI. The CDR3 DNA reads as TGTGCCAGCAGTACGACAGGGGGCTCTGGCTACACCTTC. Translation: CASSTTGGSGYTF.

The genes are TRBV4-2 and TRBJ1-1, with D possibly being TRBD1 (5 bases). V lost 0 bases and J lost 8, with 10 bases in between. Germline-derived CDR1 and CDR2 are LGHNA and YNFKEQ. The CDR3 sequence is 13 residues long. CDR3 in amino acids: CASSQEGRVEAFF. CDR3 in DNA: TGTGCCAGCAGCCAAGAGGGCAGGGTCGAAGCTTTCTTT.